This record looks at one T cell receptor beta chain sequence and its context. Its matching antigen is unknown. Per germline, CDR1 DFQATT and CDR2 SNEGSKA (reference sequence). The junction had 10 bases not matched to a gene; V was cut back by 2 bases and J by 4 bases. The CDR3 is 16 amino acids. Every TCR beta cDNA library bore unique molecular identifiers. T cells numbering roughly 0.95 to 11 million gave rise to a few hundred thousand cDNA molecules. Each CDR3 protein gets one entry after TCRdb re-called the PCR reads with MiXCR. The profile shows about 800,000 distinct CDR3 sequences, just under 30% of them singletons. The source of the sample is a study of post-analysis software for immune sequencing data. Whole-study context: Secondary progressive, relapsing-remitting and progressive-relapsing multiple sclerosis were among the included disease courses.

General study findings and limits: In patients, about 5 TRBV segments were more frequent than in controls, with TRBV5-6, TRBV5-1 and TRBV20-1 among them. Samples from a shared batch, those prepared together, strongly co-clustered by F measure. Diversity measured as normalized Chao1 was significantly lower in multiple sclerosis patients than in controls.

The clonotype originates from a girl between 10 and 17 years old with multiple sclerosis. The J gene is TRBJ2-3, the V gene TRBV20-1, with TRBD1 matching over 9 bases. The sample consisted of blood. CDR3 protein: CSARPSNRGRADTQYF. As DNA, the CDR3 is TGCAGTGCTAGACCGTCAAACAGGGGGCGCGCAGATACGCAGTATTTT.